The 6 T cell receptor beta chains below were found in one sample sequenced in a study of response to subunit inactivated influenza vaccine. Via MiXCR, TCRdb re-called the RT-PCR reads, giving one row per CDR3 protein. The sample includes more than 450,000 distinct CDR3 sequences, around 11% seen only once; the top ten take 9.5% to 11%. These data were also reused for a study on T cells expressing NK-cell markers. According to that study: Synthesis of TCR beta cDNA relied on 5'RACE template switching carrying UMIs.

The sequencing used PBMCs from blood, collected on the day of vaccination. The origin of the receptors is a man aged 45-65 years who received an inactivated influenza vaccine.

This chain uses TRBV20-1 with TRBJ1-1; TRBD1 is a possible D gene (5 bases). The germline V gene has CDR1 DFQATT and CDR2 SNEGSKA (reference sequence). Trimming shortened V by 3 bases and J by 7 bases, and 9 bases separated the two germline ends. CDR3 length equals 11 residues. The CDR3 spells CSASSRDEAFF. DNA for the CDR3: TGCAGTGCTAGTAGCAGGGATGAAGCTTTCTTT.

This clonotype was seen a handful of times. The chain has TRBV4-2 and TRBJ1-6, with a possible D match to TRBD1 (5 bases). The CDR3 runs 17 residues. V was shortened by 0 bases and J by 3 bases, with 12 bases between the two germline ends. CDR1 LGHNA and CDR2 YNFKEQ come from the germline V gene. CDR3 sequence: CASSQELQGYYNSPLHF. CDR3 nucleotide sequence: TGTGCCAGCAGCCAAGAACTCCAGGGATACTATAATTCACCCCTCCACTTT.

The chain employs TRBV6-2 or TRBV6-3 and TRBJ1-3; D remains unclear. Trimming shortened V by 8 bases and J by 0 bases, and 20 bases separated the two germline ends. This CDR3 has 17 residues. CDR1 MNHEY and CDR2 SVGEGT come from the germline V gene. The CDR3 protein is CASRRTGRTNSGNTIYF. DNA for the CDR3: TGTGCCAGCCGACGCACCGGACGAACCAACTCTGGAAACACCATATATTTT.

This clonotype has only a few counts. The CDR3, as DNA: TGCGCCAGCAGCTCGGAACCCATCGGGACGGTCTCCTACGAGCAGTACTTC. It yields the protein CASSSEPIGTVSYEQYF. V usage is TRBV5-1 and J usage is TRBJ2-7; D is perhaps TRBD1 or TRBD2 (5 bases each). Trimming shortened V by 3 bases and J by 0 bases, and 19 bases separated the two germline ends. CDR3 length: 17 amino acids. Germline-derived CDR1 and CDR2 are SGHRS and YFSETQ.

V is TRBV4-1 and J is TRBJ1-1; the D gene is possibly TRBD1 (5 bases). Trimming pared 1 base from V and 6 bases from J, leaving 18 bases between. Germline V gene data show CDR1 as MGHRA and CDR2 as YSYEKL. This CDR3 has 16 residues. The CDR3 DNA reads as TGCGCCAGCAGCCAAGTGGAGTCACGGGGACGCCCTGAAGCTTTCTTT. Protein sequence: CASSQVESRGRPEAFF.

This clonotype was picked up a small number of times. V usage is TRBV21-1 and J usage is TRBJ2-5; TRBD2 is taken as the D call from the table, unchecked against the DNA. TRBV21-1 has pseudogene status. The CDR3 contains 16 residues. CDR3 amino acids: CASSKAERGGQETQYF. The CDR3 DNA is TGTGCCAGCAGCAAAGCGGAGCGGGGGGGCCAAGAGACCCAGTACTTC.